Sequencing of this TCR beta chain was carried out in a study of cytomegalovirus exposure and HLA in healthy donors. On the study more broadly: Findings of an earlier analysis included around 120 million unique TCR beta sequences from some 200 million T cells.

13 Jbeta primers and 60 Vbeta primers were used for the PCR. The table came from immunoSEQ multiplex PCR; TCRdb's copy has only in-frame clones and leaves some out. This sample has tens of thousands of clones, with about 81% found just once. The sample taken for sequencing was PBMCs. This sequence originates from a woman aged 45 to 65 in good health and CMV-seronegative.

The CDR3 DNA sequence: TGTGCCAGCAGCTTGTCTAGCACAGATACGCAGTATTTT. This translates into CASSLSSTDTQYF. The chain combines TRBV5-6 with TRBJ2-3, with D uncertain. Trimming removed 1 base at V and 0 bases at J, with 3 bases between. There are 13 residues in the CDR3. Germline V gene data show CDR1 as SGHDT and CDR2 as YYEEEE.